This TCR beta chain was retrieved from a study of blood T cell repertoires in COVID-19. Study as a whole: Acute and convalescent COVID-19 samples came from the United States, Italy and Spain. PBMCs, B-cell-depleted T cells, or T cells were the source of the cDNA or gDNA that made up the material.

The CDR3 covers 16 residues. CDR1 KGHDR and CDR2 SFDVKD come from the germline V gene. V gave up 1 base and J gave up 1 base, with 9 bases separating them. The authors' processing: Amplification with reference gene primers provided the estimates of nucleated cell counts. Clones were read by immunoSEQ multiplex PCR, and TCRdb kept only the in-frame ones, dropping some. For V, J and clone size, that table is used; D and trimming come from the DNA. The sample holds 9,500 to 15,000 clones, roughly 82% seen once. The sequenced material came from peripheral blood. This receptor was taken from a human donor in a cohort sampled during active COVID-19. J is TRBJ2-2 and V is TRBV24-1; D is uncertain. The CDR3 bases are TGTGCCACCAGTGATTTATTAACAATGAACACCGGGGAGCTGTTTTTT. Its protein is CATSDLLTMNTGELFF.